This T cell receptor (beta chain) was identified in a study of identical twins. The study, taken as a whole, reports: Low generation-probability sequences were in excess among twin-shared out-of-frame alpha sequences.

This clonotype was seen only a few times. Its antigen is not identified. The CDR3 loop spans 14 amino acids. The germline V and J ends were trimmed by 10 bases and 1 base, with 16 bases remaining between them. Each CDR3 protein gets one entry after TCRdb re-called the 5' RACE reads with MiXCR. The sample contains about 790,000 distinct CDR3 sequences, 18% of which appear only once. The same data also went into a second study, on T cells expressing NK-cell markers. That work states: Serological testing identified seven of the eight sequenced donors as HCMV-seropositive and one as seronegative. Dominant NKG2C+ clonotype frequencies of roughly 1.0-7.0% of CD8+ T cells were measured in roughly 6 donors.

The sequencing sample was made of PBMCs. This chain connects TRBV12-3 or TRBV12-4 to TRBJ1-1; perhaps TRBD1 as D (5 bases). The sequence came from a woman aged 18 to 35 in good health. The CDR3 nucleotides are TGTGCCACCCGGACACTTTTAGGGAACACTGAAGCTTTCTTT. Translation gives CATRTLLGNTEAFF.